Listed below are T cell receptor beta chains from one sample, sequenced in a study of shared clonotypes between healthy human individuals. Here immunoSEQ multiplex PCR was the method, and the copy in TCRdb shows in-frame clones only, minus some. The sample yields some 2,100,000 clones, approximately 94% seen once. The sequencing sample was made of naive CD4+ T cells sorted from blood. These receptors all come from a man aged 18 to 30 in good health. Each CDR3 is given with its conserved first and last residue. D genes are given only for firm matches. Clone size is given for some rows only: seen once, a few or many times, or a class if the clone is expanded.

v_call	j_call	d_call	clone_size	cdr3_nt	cdr3_aa
TRBV18	TRBJ1-1	TRBD1	-	TGTGCCAGCTCACCTCCGACAGGGGACAGCTCTGAAGCTTTCTTT	CASSPPTGDSSEAFF
TRBV2	TRBJ2-7	-	-	TGTGCCAGCCGTAGGGGGGACTGGGACTCCTACGAGCAGTACTTC	CASRRGDWDSYEQYF
TRBV28	TRBJ2-2	-	-	TGTGCCAGCAGCTCCCTGGGTCATAGCACCGGGGAGCTGTTTTTT	CASSSLGHSTGELFF
TRBV30	TRBJ2-2	-	-	TGTGCCTGGAGTTCAGGGGGGAGGACCGGGGAGCTGTTTTTT	CAWSSGGRTGELFF
TRBV7-9	TRBJ2-5	TRBD1	-	TGTGCCAGCAGTTCTACAGGGGCCCAAGAGACCCAGTACTTC	CASSSTGAQETQYF
TRBV6-6	TRBJ1-2	-	-	TGTGCCAGCAGTCGGGACGGGAACTATGGCTACACCTTC	CASSRDGNYGYTF
TRBV4-1	TRBJ1-2	-	once	TGCGCCAGCAGCCAAGAAGCAATCTATGGCTACACCTTC	CASSQEAIYGYTF
TRBV7-7	TRBJ2-3	-	-	TGTGCTAGCAGTACGGGTACGCAGTATTTT	CASSTGTQYF
TRBV30	TRBJ1-6	-	-	TGTGCCCTTTTCCGCCTCGGTAATTCACCCCTCCACTTT	CALFRLGNSPLHF
TRBV4-3	TRBJ2-7	TRBD2	-	TGCGCCAGCAGCCAACTAGCGGGAACCTACGAGCAGTACTTC	CASSQLAGTYEQYF
TRBV5-6	TRBJ2-3	-	-	TGTGCCAGCAGCTTAATGGTCGGCGGTTCTAGCACAGATACGCAGTATTTT	CASSLMVGGSSTDTQYF
TRBV6-1	TRBJ2-7	-	-	TGTGCCAGCAGGGAGACCCTTACCTCCTCCTACGAGCAGTACTTC	CASRETLTSSYEQYF
TRBV5-1	TRBJ2-3	TRBD2	once	TGCGCCAGCACTAAAGGGACTAGCGGGAGCTATTACACAGATACGCAGTATTTT	CASTKGTSGSYYTDTQYF
TRBV10-3	TRBJ1-5	-	-	TGTGCCATCAGTGAGTCCGTAGGGGGGGGCAATCAGCCCCAGCATTTT	CAISESVGGGNQPQHF
TRBV27	TRBJ1-2	TRBD1	-	TGTGCCAGCAGTTTATCAGGGGGCAGTAGGGTTAATGGCTACACCTTC	CASSLSGGSRVNGYTF
TRBV7-2	TRBJ2-7	TRBD1	-	TGTGCCAGCAGCTTTCCCACAGGGGGGGAGCAGTACTTC	CASSFPTGGEQYF
TRBV19	TRBJ1-6	-	-	TGTGCCAGTAGTATATCTTCGACAGTGGAGTCACCCCTCCACTTT	CASSISSTVESPLHF
TRBV5-6	TRBJ2-1	TRBD2	-	TGTGCCAGCAGCCTAGGGACTAGCGGGGGCCGAGAGCAGTTCTTC	CASSLGTSGGREQFF
TRBV9	TRBJ2-1	TRBD2	-	TGTGCCAGCAGCGTAGGGGCTCTAGCGGGAGCTTCGGGTGAGCAGTTCTTC	CASSVGALAGASGEQFF
TRBV18	TRBJ2-4	-	-	TGTGCCAGCTCACCTGAGTCCGGGACACAAAAAAACATTCAGTACTTC	CASSPESGTQKNIQYF
TRBV5-1	TRBJ2-1	-	-	TGCGCCAGCAGCTTATCCACTGAGCAGTTCTTC	CASSLSTEQFF
TRBV28	TRBJ1-1	-	-	TGTGCCAGCAGTTTACCCCAGGGGAACACTGAAGCTTTCTTT	CASSLPQGNTEAFF
TRBV19	TRBJ2-7	TRBD1	-	TGTGCCACAAGGACAGGATCCTACGAGCAGTACTTC	CATRTGSYEQYF
TRBV7-2	TRBJ1-1	TRBD1	-	TGTGCCAGCAGCCCTCGACAGGGAAGCACTGAAGCTTTCTTT	CASSPRQGSTEAFF
TRBV5-1	TRBJ2-3	-	-	TGCGCCAGCAGCTTAGGCAGGGCTACGACAGATACGCAGTATTTT	CASSLGRATTDTQYF
TRBV29-1	TRBJ2-1	TRBD2	-	TGCAGCGTTGGGAAAGGGGCGGGGGGTTCCAATGAGCAGTTCTTC	CSVGKGAGGSNEQFF
TRBV5-1	TRBJ2-7	-	-	TGCGCCAGCAGCCAGGACGGCCTAAGCTCCTACGAGCAGTACTTC	CASSQDGLSSYEQYF
TRBV25-1	TRBJ1-2	-	-	TGTGCCAGCAGTGATACAGTCGGCTATGGCTACACCTTC	CASSDTVGYGYTF
TRBV5-1	TRBJ1-2	TRBD1	-	TGCGCCAGCCGTTTCGCTGGGACAGATGACTATGGCTACACCTTC	CASRFAGTDDYGYTF
TRBV30	TRBJ2-7	-	-	TGTGCCTGGAGTGTAGAGGGCGCCTACGAGCAGTACTTC	CAWSVEGAYEQYF
TRBV14	TRBJ1-4	-	-	TGTGCCAGCAGCCCCCAAAGTGCTGAAAAACTGTTTTTT	CASSPQSAEKLFF
TRBV30	TRBJ2-3	TRBD2	-	TGTGCCTGGAGTGGCGGGGGGGCAGATACGCAGTATTTT	CAWSGGGADTQYF
TRBV5-4	TRBJ2-7	TRBD2	-	TGTGCCAGCAGCTTAGGACTAGCATCCACTGGGCAGTACTTC	CASSLGLASTGQYF
TRBV29-1	TRBJ1-2	TRBD1	-	TGCAGCGCGGAACCGGACAGGGGATCGGGCTACACCTTC	CSAEPDRGSGYTF
TRBV6-6	TRBJ2-1	TRBD1	-	TGTGCCAGCAGTTACTTGTCGGGGACAGGTTACAATGAGCAGTTCTTC	CASSYLSGTGYNEQFF
TRBV30	TRBJ1-1	-	-	TGTGCCTGGAGTGTATCCAGGCGCATGGACACTGAAGCTTTCTTT	CAWSVSRRMDTEAFF
TRBV10-3	TRBJ1-2	TRBD1	once	TGTGCCATCGGAGACCTGGGGGGACAGGGAAATGGCTACACCTTC	CAIGDLGGQGNGYTF
TRBV7-3	TRBJ2-2	-	-	TGTGCCAGCAGCTTTTCGGGCGGGGGCCGTGGCACCGGGGAGCTGTTTTTT	CASSFSGGGRGTGELFF
TRBV5-4	TRBJ2-1	TRBD2	-	TGTGCCAGCAGCCTTTATACACTAGCGAACGGGTACAATGAGCAGTTCTTC	CASSLYTLANGYNEQFF
TRBV2	TRBJ1-2	TRBD1	-	TGTGCCAGCAGTGCGGACAGGGACTATGGCTACACCTTC	CASSADRDYGYTF
TRBV27	TRBJ2-3	-	-	TGTGCCAGCAGGGCTCGGGCGGGGTTCACAGATACGCAGTATTTT	CASRARAGFTDTQYF
TRBV21-1	TRBJ1-1	-	-	TGTGCCAGCAACCAATATATCACTGAAGCTTTCTTT	CASNQYITEAFF
TRBV12-5	TRBJ2-1	-	-	TGTGCTAGTGGAGCCGGGCCGTTTGAGCAGTTCTTC	CASGAGPFEQFF
TRBV7-2	TRBJ1-5	-	once	TGTGCCAGCAGCTTATCACCCGGGAATCAGCCCCAGCATTTT	CASSLSPGNQPQHF
TRBV2	TRBJ1-2	TRBD1	-	TGTGCCAGCGACAGGGACAGGAATCGCTACACCTTC	CASDRDRNRYTF
TRBV5-1	TRBJ1-5	TRBD1	-	TGCGCCAGCAGTCCGGGACAGGGACGGCCCCAGCATTTT	CASSPGQGRPQHF
TRBV5-1	TRBJ1-6	-	-	TGCGCCAGCAGCTTGAACGGTGCTTATAATTCACCCCTCCACTTT	CASSLNGAYNSPLHF
TRBV25-1	TRBJ1-1	-	-	TGTGCCAGCAGTCGGACCGGGGTGAACACTGAAGCTTTCTTT	CASSRTGVNTEAFF
TRBV6-1	TRBJ2-7	-	-	TGTGCCAGCCCCTATAGGGAAGCAACCTACGAGCAGTACTTC	CASPYREATYEQYF
TRBV5-1	TRBJ2-1	TRBD1	-	TGCGCCAGCAGCTCCCGGGGACAGGGTACCTACAATGAGCAGTTCTTC	CASSSRGQGTYNEQFF
TRBV6-7	TRBJ2-2	TRBD1	-	TGTGCCAGCACCCCGGGACAGGGTTCGAACACCGGGGAGCTGTTTTTT	CASTPGQGSNTGELFF
TRBV6-6	TRBJ1-1	-	-	TGTGCCAGCAGTTATAAACAGAGGGAGTATACTGAAGCTTTCTTT	CASSYKQREYTEAFF
TRBV2	TRBJ1-3	-	-	TGTGCCAGCAGTGAGCCAGGGACTCTAGGGACTGGAAACACCATATATTTT	CASSEPGTLGTGNTIYF
TRBV30	TRBJ2-7	TRBD1	-	TGTGCCTGGAGAGATTCTGGGACAGCTACCTACGAGCAGTACTTC	CAWRDSGTATYEQYF
TRBV7-3	TRBJ2-3	-	-	TGTGCCAGCAGCTTAGTCCCGGGACGCACAGATACGCAGTATTTT	CASSLVPGRTDTQYF